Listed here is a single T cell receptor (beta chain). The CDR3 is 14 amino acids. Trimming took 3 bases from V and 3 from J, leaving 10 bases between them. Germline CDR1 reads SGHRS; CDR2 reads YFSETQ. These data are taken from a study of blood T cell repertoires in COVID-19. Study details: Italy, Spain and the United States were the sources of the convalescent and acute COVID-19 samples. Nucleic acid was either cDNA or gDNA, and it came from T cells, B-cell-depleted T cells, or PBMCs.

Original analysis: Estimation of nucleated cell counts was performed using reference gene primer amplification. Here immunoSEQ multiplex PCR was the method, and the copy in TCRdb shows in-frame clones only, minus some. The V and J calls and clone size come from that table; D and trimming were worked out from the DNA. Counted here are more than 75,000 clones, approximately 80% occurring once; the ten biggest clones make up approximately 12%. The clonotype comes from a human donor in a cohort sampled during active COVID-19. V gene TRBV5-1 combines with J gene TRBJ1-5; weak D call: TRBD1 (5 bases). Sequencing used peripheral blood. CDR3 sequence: CASSSGVANQPQHF. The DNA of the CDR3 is TGCGCCAGCAGCTCGGGGGTGGCCAATCAGCCCCAGCATTTT.